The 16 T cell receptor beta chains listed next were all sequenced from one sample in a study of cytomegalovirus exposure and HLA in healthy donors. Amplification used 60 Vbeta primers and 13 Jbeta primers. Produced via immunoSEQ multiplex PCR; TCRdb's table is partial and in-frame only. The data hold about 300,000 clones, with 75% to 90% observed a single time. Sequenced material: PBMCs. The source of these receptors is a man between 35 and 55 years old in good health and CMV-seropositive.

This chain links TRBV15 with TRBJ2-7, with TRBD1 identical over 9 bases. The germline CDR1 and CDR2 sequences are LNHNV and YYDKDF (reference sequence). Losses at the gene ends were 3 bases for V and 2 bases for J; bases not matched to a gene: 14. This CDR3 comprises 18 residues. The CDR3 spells CATSRQPRDRAAPYEQYF. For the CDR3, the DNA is TGTGCCACCAGCAGGCAACCTAGGGACAGGGCTGCCCCCTACGAGCAGTACTTC. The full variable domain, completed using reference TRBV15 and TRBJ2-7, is DAMVIQNPRYQVTQFGKPVTLSCSQTLNHNVMYWYQQKSSQAPKLLFHYYDKDFNNEADTPDNFQSRRPNTSFCFLDIRSPGLGDTAMYLCATSRQPRDRAAPYEQYFGPGTRLTVT.

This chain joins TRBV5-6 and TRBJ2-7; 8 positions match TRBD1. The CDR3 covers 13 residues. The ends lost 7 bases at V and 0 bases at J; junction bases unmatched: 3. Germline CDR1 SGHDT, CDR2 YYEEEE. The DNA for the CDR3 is TGTGCCAGCCGACAGGGGAGCTCCTACGAGCAGTACTTC. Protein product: CASRQGSSYEQYF.

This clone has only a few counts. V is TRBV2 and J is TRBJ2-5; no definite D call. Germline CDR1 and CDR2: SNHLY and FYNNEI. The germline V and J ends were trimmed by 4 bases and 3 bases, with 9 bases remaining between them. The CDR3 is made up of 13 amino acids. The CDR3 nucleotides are TGTGCCAGCAGTGTATGGTTAGAAGAGACCCAGTACTTC. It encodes CASSVWLEETQYF.

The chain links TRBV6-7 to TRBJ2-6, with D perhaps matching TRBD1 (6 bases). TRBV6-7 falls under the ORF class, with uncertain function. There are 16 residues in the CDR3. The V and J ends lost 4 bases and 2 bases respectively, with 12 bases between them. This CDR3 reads CASSCTGIPGANVLTF. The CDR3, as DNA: TGTGCCAGCAGTTGTACAGGGATCCCTGGGGCCAACGTCCTGACTTTC.

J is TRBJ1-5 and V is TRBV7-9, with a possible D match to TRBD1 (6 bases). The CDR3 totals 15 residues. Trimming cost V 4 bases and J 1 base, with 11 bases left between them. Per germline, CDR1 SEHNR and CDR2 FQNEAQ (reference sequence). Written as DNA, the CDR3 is TGTGCCAGCAGCTCGGGGGGCCCCAGCAATCAGCCCCAGCATTTT. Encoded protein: CASSSGGPSNQPQHF.

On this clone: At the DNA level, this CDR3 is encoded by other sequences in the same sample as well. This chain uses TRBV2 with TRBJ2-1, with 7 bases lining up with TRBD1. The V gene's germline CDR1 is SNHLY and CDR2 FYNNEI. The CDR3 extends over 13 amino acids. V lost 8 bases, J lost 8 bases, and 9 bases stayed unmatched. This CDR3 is CASSDLQGYEQFF. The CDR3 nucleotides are TGTGCCAGCTCCGACCTACAGGGGTATGAGCAGTTCTTC.

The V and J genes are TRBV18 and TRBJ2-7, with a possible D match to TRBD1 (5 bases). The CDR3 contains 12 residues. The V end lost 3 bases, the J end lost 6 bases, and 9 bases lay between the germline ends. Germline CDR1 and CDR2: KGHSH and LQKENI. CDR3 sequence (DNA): TGTGCCAGCTCACCGGGGCAGGTCGAGCAGTACTTC. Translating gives CASSPGQVEQYF.

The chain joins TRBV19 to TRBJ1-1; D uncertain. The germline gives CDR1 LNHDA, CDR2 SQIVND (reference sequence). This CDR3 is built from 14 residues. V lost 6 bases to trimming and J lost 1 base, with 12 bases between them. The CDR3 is CASSRRVRNTEAFF. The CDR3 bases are TGTGCCAGTAGCCGGAGGGTGAGGAACACTGAAGCTTTCTTT.

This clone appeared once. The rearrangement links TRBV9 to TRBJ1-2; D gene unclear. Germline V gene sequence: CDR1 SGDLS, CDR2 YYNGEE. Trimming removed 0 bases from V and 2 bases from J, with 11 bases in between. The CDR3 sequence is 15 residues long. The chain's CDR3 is CASSVGPTMNYGYTF. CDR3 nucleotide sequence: TGTGCCAGCAGCGTAGGACCAACTATGAACTATGGCTACACCTTC. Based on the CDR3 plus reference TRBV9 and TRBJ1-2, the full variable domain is DSGVTQTPKHLITATGQRVTLRCSPRSGDLSVYWYQQSLDQGLQFLIQYYNGEERAKGNILERFSAQQFPDLHSELNLSSLELGDSALYFCASSVGPTMNYGYTFGSGTRLTVV.

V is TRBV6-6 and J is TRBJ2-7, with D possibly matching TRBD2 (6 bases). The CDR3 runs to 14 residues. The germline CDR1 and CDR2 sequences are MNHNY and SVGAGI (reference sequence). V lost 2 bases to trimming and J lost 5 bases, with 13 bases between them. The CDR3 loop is CASSYGQGGNEQYF. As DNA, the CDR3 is TGTGCCAGCAGTTACGGGCAGGGAGGCAACGAGCAGTACTTC.

The CDR3, as DNA: TGTGCCTGGAGTGTTTCACTAGCGGGAGCAGGTACGCAGTATTTT. It is translated as CAWSVSLAGAGTQYF. The chain joins TRBV30 to TRBJ2-3; 11 positions agree with TRBD2. The length of the CDR3 is 15 residues. The germline V gene has CDR1 GTSNPN and CDR2 SVGIG (reference sequence). The J segment lost 8 bases and the V segment lost 0 bases, leaving 7 bases of the junction unmatched.

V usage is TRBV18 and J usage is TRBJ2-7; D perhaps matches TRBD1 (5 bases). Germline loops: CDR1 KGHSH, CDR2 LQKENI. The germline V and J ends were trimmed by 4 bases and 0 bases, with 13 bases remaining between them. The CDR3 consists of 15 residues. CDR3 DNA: TGTGCCAGCTCACGGACACTACCGAGCTCCTACGAGCAGTACTTC. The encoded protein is CASSRTLPSSYEQYF.

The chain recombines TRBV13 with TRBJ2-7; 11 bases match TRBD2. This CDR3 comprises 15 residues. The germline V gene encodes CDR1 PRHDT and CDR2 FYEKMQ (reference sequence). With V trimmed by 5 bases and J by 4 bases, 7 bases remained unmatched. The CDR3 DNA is TGTGCCAGCAGCCATGAGACTAGCGGGAAGTACGAGCAGTACTTC. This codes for CASSHETSGKYEQYF.

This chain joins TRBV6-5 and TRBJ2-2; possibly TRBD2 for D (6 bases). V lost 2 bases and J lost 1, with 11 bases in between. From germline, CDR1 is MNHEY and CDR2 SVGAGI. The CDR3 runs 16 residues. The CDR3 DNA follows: TGTGCCAGCAGTTACGAGACTAGGGTGAACACCGGGGAGCTGTTTTTT. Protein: CASSYETRVNTGELFF.

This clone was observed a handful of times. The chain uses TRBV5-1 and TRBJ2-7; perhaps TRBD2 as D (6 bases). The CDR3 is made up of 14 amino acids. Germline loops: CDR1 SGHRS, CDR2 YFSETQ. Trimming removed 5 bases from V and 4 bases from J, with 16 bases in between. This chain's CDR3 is CASSLTGEVYEQYF. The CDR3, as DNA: TGCGCCAGCAGTTTGACGGGGGAGGTTTACGAGCAGTACTTC.

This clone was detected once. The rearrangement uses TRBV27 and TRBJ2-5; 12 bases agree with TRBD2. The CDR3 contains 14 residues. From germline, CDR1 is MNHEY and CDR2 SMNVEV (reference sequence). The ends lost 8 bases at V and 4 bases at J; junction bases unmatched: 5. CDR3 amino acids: CASRLAGVGETQYF. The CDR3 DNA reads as TGTGCCAGCCGACTAGCGGGAGTGGGAGAGACCCAGTACTTC.